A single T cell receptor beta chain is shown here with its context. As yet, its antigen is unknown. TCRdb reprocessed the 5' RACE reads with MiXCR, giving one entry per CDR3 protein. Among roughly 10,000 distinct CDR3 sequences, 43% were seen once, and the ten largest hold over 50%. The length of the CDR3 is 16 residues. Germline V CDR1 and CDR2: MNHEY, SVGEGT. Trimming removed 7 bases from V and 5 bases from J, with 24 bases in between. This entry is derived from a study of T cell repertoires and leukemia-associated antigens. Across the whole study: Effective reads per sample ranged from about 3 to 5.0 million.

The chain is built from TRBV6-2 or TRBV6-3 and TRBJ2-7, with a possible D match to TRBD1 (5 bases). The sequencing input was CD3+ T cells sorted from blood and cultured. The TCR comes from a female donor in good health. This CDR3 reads CASTAGSGRASNEQYF. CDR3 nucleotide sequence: TGTGCCAGCACCGCCGGGTCAGGGCGAGCATCTAACGAGCAGTACTTC.